Sequencing of this T cell receptor (beta chain) was carried out in a study of beta chain features in type 1 diabetes. Only a few counts were recorded for this clone. Looked up from germline, CDR1 is SGHVS and CDR2 is FQNEAQ. J was trimmed by 3 bases and V by 5 bases; bases with no gene match: 7. CDR3 length: 15 amino acids. Expressed TCRB transcripts were sequenced because the entire RNA isolate underwent reverse transcription. Some 3.8 million reads, on average, came from each naive, central memory and regulatory T cell sample. Generated by immunoSEQ multiplex PCR, the TCRdb table keeps only in-frame clones and is missing some. Found here are about 620,000 clones, 15% to 18% of them singletons; the top ten hold approximately 0.093%.

This receptor was taken from a man younger than 35 in good health. Sequenced sample: naive CD4+ T cells from blood. The chain links TRBV7-8 to TRBJ2-1, with 7 bases aligning to TRBD2. The CDR3 nucleotides are TGTGCCAGCAGCGACTACAGCGGGATCTACAATGAGCAGTTCTTC. It is translated as CASSDYSGIYNEQFF. Supplemented by reference TRBV7-8 and TRBJ2-1, the full variable domain reads GAGVSQSPRYKVAKRGQDVALRCDPISGHVSLFWYQQALGQGPEFLTYFQNEAQLDKSGLPSDRFFAERPEGSVSTLKIQRTQQEDSAVYLCASSDYSGIYNEQFFGPGTRLTVL.